One and the same sample provided the 8 T cell receptor beta chains below, sequenced in a study of T cell responses to AZD1222 COVID-19 vaccine. Repertoires were generated with immunoSEQ multiplex PCR, while TCRdb's copy carries only in-frame clones and drops some. The sample includes under 35,000 clones, approximately 90% seen only once; the top ten take 35% to 50%. The sample in question was peripheral blood, obtained on day 0 of AZD1222 vaccination. The receptors derive from an adult in good health.

This rearrangement joins TRBV30 to TRBJ1-2; 8 nucleotides agree with TRBD1. CDR1 and CDR2 (germline): GTSNPN, SVGIG (reference sequence). The CDR3 extends over 10 amino acids. Trimming took 6 bases from V and 10 from J; bases not matched to a gene: 4. CDR3 loop: CACGQGDYTF. The CDR3 region has the DNA TGTGCCTGCGGACAGGGAGACTACACCTTC.

This clone has just one count. The chain employs TRBV13 and TRBJ1-1; no definite D call. The germline gives CDR1 PRHDT, CDR2 FYEKMQ (reference sequence). V dropped 5 bases and J dropped 11 bases, with 9 bases sitting between them. The CDR3 runs to 10 residues. CDR3 residues: CASSPFGAFF. DNA of the CDR3: TGTGCCAGCAGCCCCTTTGGGGCTTTCTTT. The full variable domain, completed using reference TRBV13 and TRBJ1-1, is AAGVIQSPRHLIKEKRETATLKCYPIPRHDTVYWYQQGPGQDPQFLISFYEKMQSDKGSIPDRFSAQQFSDYHSELNMSSLELGDSALYFCASSPFGAFFGQGTRLTVV.

The chain has TRBV6-5 and TRBJ1-2, with unresolved D. Trimming shortened V by 5 bases and J by 2 bases, and 6 bases separated the two germline ends. The CDR3 contains 12 residues. CDR1 MNHEY and CDR2 SVGAGI come from the germline V gene. The CDR3 spells CASSHPNYGYTF. The CDR3 DNA follows: TGTGCCAGCAGTCATCCGAACTATGGCTACACCTTC.

This sequence joins TRBV4-3 and TRBJ1-6; D may be TRBD1 (5 bases). CDR3 length: 15 amino acids. Trimming left V 6 bases short and J 9 bases short, with 18 bases between. Germline V gene lookup returns CDR1 LGHNA and CDR2 YSLEER. CDR3 sequence: CASRETWGGGSPLHF. The DNA for the CDR3 is TGCGCCAGCAGGGAGACGTGGGGCGGTGGTTCACCCCTCCACTTT.

The chain carries TRBV5-1 and TRBJ2-3, with D perhaps matching TRBD1 (5 bases). Germline V gene lookup returns CDR1 SGHRS and CDR2 YFSETQ. Trimming stripped 0 bases from V and 2 bases from J, with 25 bases between. This CDR3 has 20 residues. As DNA, the CDR3 is TGCGCCAGCAGCTTGGCCCTCCATTCAACCGGACACGTTATCACAGATACGCAGTATTTT. Its protein is CASSLALHSTGHVITDTQYF. Combining the CDR3 with reference TRBV5-1 and TRBJ2-3 gives the whole variable domain KAGVTQTPRYLIKTRGQQVTLSCSPISGHRSVSWYQQTPGQGLQFLFEYFSETQRNKGNFPGRFSGRQFSNSRSEMNVSTLELGDSALYLCASSLALHSTGHVITDTQYFGPGTRLTVL.

CDR3 nucleotides: TGTGCCTGGGCAGGGGGGCCGAACACTGAAGCTTTCTTT. This gives the protein CAWAGGPNTEAFF. V is TRBV30 and J is TRBJ1-1, with 7 bases that match TRBD1. In germline, CDR1 is GTSNPN, CDR2 SVGIG (reference sequence). Losses at the gene ends were 5 bases for V and 1 base for J; bases not matched to a gene: 4. The CDR3 covers 13 residues.

This chain joins TRBV5-1 and TRBJ1-1; D not resolved. The CDR3 runs to 16 residues. Germline V gene data show CDR1 as SGHRS and CDR2 as YFSETQ. V was clipped by 2 bases and J by 1 base, with 15 bases between them. CDR3 bases: TGCGCCAGCAGCTTCGTCCCCGGAGGGCCGAACACTGAAGCTTTCTTT. This translates into CASSFVPGGPNTEAFF.

The V and J genes are TRBV4-1 and TRBJ2-3, with D possibly matching TRBD2 (7 bases). Germline V gene lookup returns CDR1 MGHRA and CDR2 YSYEKL. The CDR3 has 17 amino acids. V lost 0 bases and J lost 2, with 15 bases in between. The CDR3 DNA reads as TGCGCCAGCAGCCAAGATCGGGGGGCTTTGAACACAGATACGCAGTATTTT. Translating it yields CASSQDRGALNTDTQYF.